The 8 T cell receptor beta chains below come from one sample, sequenced in a study of cytomegalovirus exposure and HLA in healthy donors. This PCR relied on a set of 60 Vbeta primers and 13 Jbeta primers. The method was immunoSEQ multiplex PCR; TCRdb's version includes in-frame clones alone and lacks a portion of them. The repertoire consists of roughly 70,000 clones, with roughly 74% occurring once and the leading ten covering roughly an eighth. The sequenced material came from PBMCs. These receptors all stem from a human donor in good health.

V gene TRBV28 combines with J gene TRBJ2-1, with 10 positions matching TRBD1. V was clipped by 2 bases and J by 4 bases; unmatched bases: 5. Looked up from germline, CDR1 is MDHEN and CDR2 is SYDVKM. CDR3 length equals 16 residues. CDR3 region: CASSLRDRGLYNEQFF. DNA for the CDR3: TGTGCCAGCAGTTTACGAGACAGGGGGCTATACAATGAGCAGTTCTTC.

The gene calls are TRBV27 and TRBJ2-7, with TRBD2 matching over 16 bases. This CDR3 has 18 amino acids. CDR1 is MNHEY and CDR2 is SMNVEV in the germline V gene (reference sequence). Germline trimming cut 5 bases from V and 2 bases from J; bases unmatched to any gene: 9. The CDR3 is CASSRTGLAGGPAYEQYF. In DNA, the CDR3 is TGTGCCAGCAGTCGAACGGGACTAGCGGGAGGGCCCGCCTACGAGCAGTACTTC.

This chain links TRBV9 with TRBJ1-5; TRBD1 matches at 8 bases. There are 15 residues in the CDR3. Trimming at V came to 4 bases and at J to 6 bases, leaving 9 bases not matched to a gene. Germline V gives CDR1 SGDLS, CDR2 YYNGEE. CDR3 coding DNA: TGTGCCAGCAGCCCCTCGACAGGGGAGGGTCAGCCCCAGCATTTT. It codes for CASSPSTGEGQPQHF.

In its sample, this clone was seen a few times. The V call is TRBV7-6, the J call TRBJ1-1, with no clear D. Trimming cost V 5 bases and J 5 bases, with 9 bases left between them. Germline V gives CDR1 SGHVS, CDR2 FNYEAQ. The CDR3 length is 12 residues. This CDR3 is CASSPEITEAFF. CDR3 sequence (DNA): TGTGCCAGCAGCCCGGAGATAACTGAAGCTTTCTTT.

This clone came up many times. This chain links TRBV28 with TRBJ2-2; 10 nucleotides agree with TRBD1. The CDR3 is 17 residues long. The germline V gene has CDR1 MDHEN and CDR2 SYDVKM. The junction had 12 bases not matched to a gene; V was cut back by 7 bases and J by 4 bases. As DNA, the CDR3 is TGTGCCAGCATCCCCTCCTCGCGACAGGGGGCCACCGGGGAGCTGTTTTTT. Translated, it gives CASIPSSRQGATGELFF. Complete variable domain (other parts from reference TRBV28 and TRBJ2-2): DVKVTQSSRYLVKRTGEKVFLECVQDMDHENMFWYRQDPGLGLRLIYFSYDVKMKEKGDIPEGYSVSREKKERFSLILESASTNQTSMYLCASIPSSRQGATGELFFGEGSRLTVL.

The V gene is TRBV6-5, the J gene TRBJ1-2, with 9 bases matching TRBD1. Losses at the gene ends were 0 bases for V and 5 bases for J; bases not matched to a gene: 7. CDR3 length equals 16 residues. Germline V lookup: CDR1 MNHEY, CDR2 SVGAGI. This chain's CDR3 is CASSYSATGGGYGYTF. CDR3 DNA sequence: TGTGCCAGCAGTTACTCTGCGACAGGGGGTGGGTATGGCTACACCTTC.

The rearrangement uses TRBV28 and TRBJ2-5; D possibly corresponds to TRBD1 (5 bases). This CDR3 spans 14 amino acids. Germline values: CDR1 MDHEN, CDR2 SYDVKM. V was shortened by 5 bases and J by 4 bases, with 14 bases between the two germline ends. The CDR3 DNA sequence: TGTGCCAGCAGTCCCAGTGGGGCCGTAGAGACCCAGTACTTC. This encodes CASSPSGAVETQYF.

V is TRBV6-5 and J is TRBJ2-5, with 9 positions matching TRBD2. Losses at the gene ends were 6 bases for V and 4 bases for J; bases not matched to a gene: 3. From germline, CDR1 is MNHEY and CDR2 SVGAGI. CDR3 length: 13 amino acids. The CDR3 sequence: CASRKLAGETQYF. The CDR3 DNA follows: TGTGCCAGCAGAAAACTAGCGGGAGAGACCCAGTACTTC.